Each of the 3 T cell receptor beta chains below was sequenced from the same sample in a study of blood T cell repertoires in COVID-19. This table comes from immunoSEQ multiplex PCR, and its TCRdb copy is limited to in-frame clones, with some not included. The sample includes under 350,000 clones, 75% to 90% of them seen just once. The specimen was peripheral blood. The receptor set was obtained from a man aged 40-49 years with acute or convalescent COVID-19.

This clone was recorded once. The gene calls are TRBV27 and TRBJ1-6; D uncertain. The CDR3 consists of 13 residues. The V gene lost 6 bases and the J gene lost 7 bases, with 10 bases spanning the gap. Germline CDR1 reads MNHEY; CDR2 reads SMNVEV (reference sequence). CDR3 bases: TGTGCCAGCAGACCCGGGGTCAATTCACCCCTCCACTTT. Its translation is CASRPGVNSPLHF.

This clone came up once. J is TRBJ2-2 and V is TRBV7-3, with D perhaps TRBD1 (6 bases). V lost 0 bases to trimming and J lost 4 bases, with 6 bases between them. Germline assignment: CDR1 SGHTA and CDR2 FQGTGA. This CDR3 spans 14 amino acids. The CDR3 coding sequence is TGTGCCAGCAGCTTAACGGGGGCCACCGGGGAGCTGTTTTTT. Protein sequence: CASSLTGATGELFF.

The chain employs TRBV11-2 and TRBJ1-2, with TRBD1 identical over 9 bases. CDR3 length equals 18 residues. V lost 2 bases, J lost 1 base, and 11 bases stayed unmatched. The V gene's germline CDR1 is SGHAT and CDR2 FQNNGV. The CDR3 spells CASSLLPGTGRVNYGYTF. Written as DNA, the CDR3 is TGTGCCAGCAGCTTACTCCCCGGGACAGGGAGGGTTAACTATGGCTACACCTTC.